This is a list of T cell receptor beta chains from one sample in a study of post-analysis software for immune sequencing data. Each CDR3 protein gets one entry after TCRdb re-called the PCR reads with MiXCR. The sample holds roughly 800,000 distinct CDR3 sequences, less than 35% seen once. The sample consisted of blood. Source of these receptors: a girl aged 5-17 years with multiple sclerosis. Each CDR3 is given with its conserved first and last residue. The order of the fields is J gene, V gene, CDR3 protein.

j_gene: TRBJ2-1
v_gene: TRBV13
CDR3aa: CASSPRTSGGIGIGEQFF

j_gene: TRBJ2-7
v_gene: TRBV4-3
CDR3aa: CASSQVRPSGRRTEQYF

j_gene: TRBJ1-5
v_gene: TRBV5-5
CDR3aa: CASSPRGSDQPQHF

j_gene: TRBJ1-5
v_gene: TRBV6-6
CDR3aa: CASRNSRGSNQPQHF

j_gene: TRBJ2-1
v_gene: TRBV15
CDR3aa: CATSRGPLTANEQFF

j_gene: TRBJ2-2
v_gene: TRBV7-9
CDR3aa: CASSMGTSHTGELFF

j_gene: TRBJ2-5
v_gene: TRBV2
CDR3aa: CASRGEREQTQYF

j_gene: TRBJ2-2
v_gene: TRBV10-3
CDR3aa: CAIRIGGDTGERFF

j_gene: TRBJ1-1
v_gene: TRBV5-1
CDR3aa: CASSTWTGGVMNTEAFF

j_gene: TRBJ2-7
v_gene: TRBV20-1
CDR3aa: CSARGGRAFYNEQYF

j_gene: TRBJ1-4
v_gene: TRBV11-2
CDR3aa: CASSLVSMAQANEKLFF

j_gene: TRBJ2-5
v_gene: TRBV12-3/TRBV12-4
CDR3aa: CASSEQGYQETQYF

j_gene: TRBJ2-3
v_gene: TRBV28
CDR3aa: CASSRPGQGLTDTQYF

j_gene: TRBJ1-4
v_gene: TRBV6-5
CDR3aa: CASSYGAAEKLFF

j_gene: TRBJ1-5
v_gene: TRBV12-3/TRBV12-4
CDR3aa: CAGHRDRGDQPQHF

j_gene: TRBJ2-3
v_gene: TRBV27
CDR3aa: CASSSFLRGTPVPVGQYF

j_gene: TRBJ1-1
v_gene: TRBV10-3
CDR3aa: CAISESWQGRKAEAFF

j_gene: TRBJ1-4
v_gene: TRBV2
CDR3aa: CASIKGVATNEKLFF

j_gene: TRBJ2-1
v_gene: TRBV20-1
CDR3aa: CSARGLLEDSYNEQFF

j_gene: TRBJ2-1
v_gene: TRBV7-2
CDR3aa: CASRGGGANEQFF

j_gene: TRBJ2-1
v_gene: TRBV28
CDR3aa: CASTVWGNEQFF

j_gene: TRBJ1-2
v_gene: TRBV10-3
CDR3aa: CASATGYEGYTF

j_gene: TRBJ2-1
v_gene: TRBV20-1
CDR3aa: CSARDLLAGDEQFF

j_gene: TRBJ2-3
v_gene: TRBV4-3
CDR3aa: CASSQDLTGSTDTQYF

j_gene: TRBJ2-1
v_gene: TRBV12-3/TRBV12-4
CDR3aa: CASSPQRNEQFF

j_gene: TRBJ1-6
v_gene: TRBV7-9
CDR3aa: CASSLAHVRTLHF

j_gene: TRBJ1-5
v_gene: TRBV7-2
CDR3aa: CASSLNSGIQPQHF

j_gene: TRBJ2-1
v_gene: TRBV28
CDR3aa: CASSRQPGVYNEQFF

j_gene: TRBJ2-7
v_gene: TRBV20-1
CDR3aa: CSASLDRPSSVDEQYF

j_gene: TRBJ2-7
v_gene: TRBV6-6
CDR3aa: CASSATSHEQYF

j_gene: TRBJ1-5
v_gene: TRBV20-1
CDR3aa: CSARDLGQDYRPQHF

j_gene: TRBJ1-2
v_gene: TRBV2
CDR3aa: CASSEALAGQGYTF

j_gene: TRBJ1-2
v_gene: TRBV15
CDR3aa: CATSRVEPEGGYTF

j_gene: TRBJ1-1
v_gene: TRBV11-2
CDR3aa: CASSPPNRNTEAFF

j_gene: TRBJ2-5
v_gene: TRBV7-2
CDR3aa: CASSSHGTQETQYF

j_gene: .
v_gene: TRBV12-3/TRBV12-4
CDR3aa: CAFLRDMNPYEQYF

j_gene: TRBJ2-3
v_gene: TRBV5-1
CDR3aa: CASSSPGGAATDTQYF

j_gene: TRBJ2-6
v_gene: TRBV6-5
CDR3aa: CASSYSTGYSGANVLTF

j_gene: TRBJ2-1
v_gene: TRBV20-1
CDR3aa: CSASRDSGYNEQFF

j_gene: TRBJ2-7
v_gene: TRBV20-1
CDR3aa: CSARDLAGAVHEQYF

j_gene: TRBJ2-1
v_gene: TRBV6-2/TRBV6-3
CDR3aa: CASSYSRRGNEQFF

j_gene: TRBJ2-1
v_gene: TRBV20-1
CDR3aa: CSAPQRGTFDEQFF

j_gene: TRBJ2-1
v_gene: TRBV12-3/TRBV12-4
CDR3aa: CASSRGTGLGNEQFF

j_gene: TRBJ2-7
v_gene: TRBV7-9
CDR3aa: CASSLVARNYEQYF

j_gene: TRBJ2-3
v_gene: TRBV7-9
CDR3aa: CASSLYRDTQYF

j_gene: TRBJ2-1
v_gene: TRBV29-1
CDR3aa: CSIPATSSYNEQFF

j_gene: TRBJ2-3
v_gene: TRBV12-3/TRBV12-4
CDR3aa: CASSFAGGYKPEMQYF

j_gene: TRBJ1-2
v_gene: TRBV4-3
CDR3aa: CASSRLGQSNYGYTF

j_gene: TRBJ2-7
v_gene: TRBV7-2
CDR3aa: CASSLGSSGRTYEQYF

j_gene: TRBJ2-2
v_gene: TRBV9
CDR3aa: CASSPRVGVIGELFF

j_gene: TRBJ1-1
v_gene: TRBV2
CDR3aa: CASSTQGVHTEAFF

j_gene: TRBJ2-1
v_gene: TRBV7-2
CDR3aa: CASSSSMGGGIVSYNEQFF

j_gene: TRBJ2-7
v_gene: TRBV7-9
CDR3aa: CASSPRGTFYEQYF

j_gene: .
v_gene: TRBV28
CDR3aa: CASTSTGGGLGEQYF